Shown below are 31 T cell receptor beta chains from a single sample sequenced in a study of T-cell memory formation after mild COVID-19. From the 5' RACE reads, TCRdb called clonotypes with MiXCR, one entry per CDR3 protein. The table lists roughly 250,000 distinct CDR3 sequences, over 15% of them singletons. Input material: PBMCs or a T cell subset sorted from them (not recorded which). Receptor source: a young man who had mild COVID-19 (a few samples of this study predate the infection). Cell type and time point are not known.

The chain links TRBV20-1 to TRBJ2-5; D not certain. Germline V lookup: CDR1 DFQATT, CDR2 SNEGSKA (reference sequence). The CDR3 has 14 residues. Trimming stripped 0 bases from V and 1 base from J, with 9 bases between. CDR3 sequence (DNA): TGCAGTGCTAGAGACGGCAGGCCCCAAGAGACCCAGTACTTC. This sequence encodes CSARDGRPQETQYF.

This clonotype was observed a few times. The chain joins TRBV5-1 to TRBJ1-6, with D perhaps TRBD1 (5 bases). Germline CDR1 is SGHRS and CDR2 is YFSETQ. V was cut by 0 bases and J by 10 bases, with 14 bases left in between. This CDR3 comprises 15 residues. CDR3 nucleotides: TGCGCCAGCAGCTTGGATGCGGGAGGGACCTCACCCCTCCACTTT. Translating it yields CASSLDAGGTSPLHF.

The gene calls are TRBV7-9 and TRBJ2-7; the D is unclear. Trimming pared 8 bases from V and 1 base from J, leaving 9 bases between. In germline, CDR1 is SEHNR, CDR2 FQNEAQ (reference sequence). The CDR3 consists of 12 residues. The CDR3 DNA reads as TGTGCCAGCGCCGGTACTTCCTACGAGCAGTACTTC. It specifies CASAGTSYEQYF. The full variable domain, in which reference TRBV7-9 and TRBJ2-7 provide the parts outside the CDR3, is DTGVSQNPRHKITKRGQNVTFRCDPISEHNRLYWYRQTLGQGPEFLTYFQNEAQLEKSRLLSDRFSAERPKGSFSTLEIQRTEQGDSAMYLCASAGTSYEQYFGPGTRLTVT.

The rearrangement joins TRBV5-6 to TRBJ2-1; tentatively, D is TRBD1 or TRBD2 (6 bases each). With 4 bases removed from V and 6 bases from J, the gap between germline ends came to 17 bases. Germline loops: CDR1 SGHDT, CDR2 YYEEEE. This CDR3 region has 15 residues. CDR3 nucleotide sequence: TGTGCCAGCAGCCGGCCCCTGGAGGGGGGCAATGAGCAGTTCTTC. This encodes CASSRPLEGGNEQFF.

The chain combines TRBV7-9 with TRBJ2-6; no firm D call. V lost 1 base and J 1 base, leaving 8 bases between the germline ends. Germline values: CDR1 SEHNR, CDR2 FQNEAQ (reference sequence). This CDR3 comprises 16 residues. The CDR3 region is CASSLGFSSGANVLTF. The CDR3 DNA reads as TGTGCCAGCAGCTTAGGATTCTCATCTGGGGCCAACGTCCTGACTTTC.

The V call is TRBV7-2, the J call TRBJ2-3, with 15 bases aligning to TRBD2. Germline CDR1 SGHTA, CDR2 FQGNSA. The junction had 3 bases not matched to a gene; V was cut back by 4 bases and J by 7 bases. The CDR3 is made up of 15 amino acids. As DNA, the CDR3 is TGTGCCAGCAGCTACGGGACTAGCGGGGGGTATACGCAGTATTTT. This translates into CASSYGTSGGYTQYF. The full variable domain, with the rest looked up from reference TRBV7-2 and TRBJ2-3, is GAGVSQSPSNKVTEKGKDVELRCDPISGHTALYWYRQSLGQGLEFLIYFQGNSAPDKSGLPSDRFSAERTGGSVSTLTIQRTQQEDSAVYLCASSYGTSGGYTQYFGPGTRLTVL.

DNA of the CDR3: TGTGCCAGCAGCTTGACAGGGGTCTACACCTTC. It encodes CASSLTGVYTF. The chain carries TRBV7-2 and TRBJ1-2; 8 nucleotides align to TRBD1. V lost 3 bases, J lost 10 bases, and 1 base stayed unmatched. The CDR3 consists of 11 residues. Germline CDR1 and CDR2: SGHTA and FQGNSA.

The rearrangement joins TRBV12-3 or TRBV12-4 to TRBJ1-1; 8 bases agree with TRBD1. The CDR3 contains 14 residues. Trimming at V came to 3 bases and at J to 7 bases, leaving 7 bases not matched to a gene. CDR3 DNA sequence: TGTGCCAGCAGTTTGGGACAGGAACCAGGTGAAGCTTTCTTT. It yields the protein CASSLGQEPGEAFF.

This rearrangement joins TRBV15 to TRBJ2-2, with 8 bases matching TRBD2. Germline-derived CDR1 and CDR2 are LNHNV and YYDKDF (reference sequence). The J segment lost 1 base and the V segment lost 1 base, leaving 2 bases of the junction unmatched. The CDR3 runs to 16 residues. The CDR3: CATSRAGGKNTGELFF. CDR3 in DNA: TGTGCCACCAGCAGAGCGGGGGGGAAGAACACCGGGGAGCTGTTTTTT.

CDR3 protein: CASRPRQGINEQYF. The CDR3 bases are TGTGCCAGCAGGCCGAGACAGGGGATCAACGAGCAGTACTTC. The rearrangement links TRBV6-6 to TRBJ2-7; 8 bases line up with TRBD1. V trimming: 6 bases; J trimming: 5 bases; junction bases outside the gene matches: 9. CDR1 and CDR2 (germline): MNHNY, SVGAGI (reference sequence). This CDR3 is built from 14 residues.

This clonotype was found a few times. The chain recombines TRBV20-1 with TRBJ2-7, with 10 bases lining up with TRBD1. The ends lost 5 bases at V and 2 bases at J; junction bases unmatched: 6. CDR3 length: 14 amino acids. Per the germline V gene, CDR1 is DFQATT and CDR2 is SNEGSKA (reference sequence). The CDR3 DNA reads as TGCAGTGCTCGACCGGGACAGGGGACCTACGAGCAGTACTTC. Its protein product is CSARPGQGTYEQYF.

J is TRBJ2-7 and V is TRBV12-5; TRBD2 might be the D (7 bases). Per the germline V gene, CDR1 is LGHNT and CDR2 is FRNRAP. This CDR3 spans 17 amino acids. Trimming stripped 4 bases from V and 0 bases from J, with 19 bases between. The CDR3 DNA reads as TGTGCTAGTGGTTCCCACCCCAGGGGAGGGCGCTCCTACGAGCAGTACTTC. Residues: CASGSHPRGGRSYEQYF. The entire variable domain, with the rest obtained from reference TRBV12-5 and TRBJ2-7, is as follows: DARVTQTPRHKVTEMGQEVTMRCQPILGHNTVFWYRQTMMQGLELLAYFRNRAPLDDSGMPKDRFSAEMPDATLATLKIQPSEPRDSAVYFCASGSHPRGGRSYEQYFGPGTRLTVT.

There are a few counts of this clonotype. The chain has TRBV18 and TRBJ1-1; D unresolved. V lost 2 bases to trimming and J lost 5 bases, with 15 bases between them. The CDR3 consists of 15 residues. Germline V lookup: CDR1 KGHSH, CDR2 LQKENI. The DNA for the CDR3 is TGTGCCAGCTCACCAAAACCCACTCTGGGGACTGAAGCTTTCTTT. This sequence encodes CASSPKPTLGTEAFF. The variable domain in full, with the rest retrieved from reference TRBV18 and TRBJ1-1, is NAGVMQNPRHLVRRRGQEARLRCSPMKGHSHVYWYRQLPEEGLKFMVYLQKENIIDESGMPKERFSAEFPKEGPSILRIQQVVRGDSAAYFCASSPKPTLGTEAFFGQGTRLTVV.

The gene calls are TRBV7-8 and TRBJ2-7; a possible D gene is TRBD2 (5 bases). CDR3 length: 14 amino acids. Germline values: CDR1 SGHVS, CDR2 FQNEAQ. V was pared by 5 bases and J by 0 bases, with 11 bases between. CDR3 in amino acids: CASSRTGYSYEQYV. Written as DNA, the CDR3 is TGTGCCAGCAGCCGTACGGGATACTCCTACGAGCAGTACGTC.

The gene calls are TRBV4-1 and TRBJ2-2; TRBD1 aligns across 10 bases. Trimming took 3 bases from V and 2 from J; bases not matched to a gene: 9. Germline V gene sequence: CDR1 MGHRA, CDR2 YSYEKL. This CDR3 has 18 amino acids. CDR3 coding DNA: TGCGCCAGCAGCCATCGACAGGGGGCGAACATAAACACCGGGGAGCTGTTTTTT. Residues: CASSHRQGANINTGELFF.

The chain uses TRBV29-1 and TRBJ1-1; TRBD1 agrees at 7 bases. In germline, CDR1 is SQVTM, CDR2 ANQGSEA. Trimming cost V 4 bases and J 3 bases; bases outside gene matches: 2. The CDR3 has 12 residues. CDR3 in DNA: TGCAGCGTTGGACAGGGAGACACTGAAGCTTTCTTT. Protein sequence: CSVGQGDTEAFF.

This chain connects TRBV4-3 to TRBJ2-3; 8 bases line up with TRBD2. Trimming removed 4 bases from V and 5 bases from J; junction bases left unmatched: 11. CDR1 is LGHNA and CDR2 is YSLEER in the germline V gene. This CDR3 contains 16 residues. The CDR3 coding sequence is TGCGCCAGCAGCCCCGGAGGCGCGGGGGGACTAGATACGCAGTATTTT. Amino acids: CASSPGGAGGLDTQYF.

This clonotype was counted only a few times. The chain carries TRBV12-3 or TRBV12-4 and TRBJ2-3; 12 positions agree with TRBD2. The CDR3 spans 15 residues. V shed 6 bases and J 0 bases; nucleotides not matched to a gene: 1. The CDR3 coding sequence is TGTGCCAGCAGGACTAGCGGGGGTAGCACAGATACGCAGTATTTT. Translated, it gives CASRTSGGSTDTQYF.

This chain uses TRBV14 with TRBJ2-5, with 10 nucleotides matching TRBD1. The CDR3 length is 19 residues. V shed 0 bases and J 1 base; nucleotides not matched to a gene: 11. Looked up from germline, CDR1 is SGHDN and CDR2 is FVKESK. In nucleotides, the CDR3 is TGTGCCAGCAGCCAAGAAATGGGTTTCAGGACAGGGGGCCAAGAGACCCAGTACTTC. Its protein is CASSQEMGFRTGGQETQYF. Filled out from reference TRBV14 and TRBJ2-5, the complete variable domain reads EAGVTQFPSHSVIEKGQTVTLRCDPISGHDNLYWYRRVMGKEIKFLLHFVKESKQDESGMPNNRFLAERTGGTYSTLKVQPAELEDSGVYFCASSQEMGFRTGGQETQYFGPGTRLLVL.

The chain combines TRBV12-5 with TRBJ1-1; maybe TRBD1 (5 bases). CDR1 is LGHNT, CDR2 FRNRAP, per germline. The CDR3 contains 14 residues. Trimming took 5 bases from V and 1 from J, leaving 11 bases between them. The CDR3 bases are TGTGCTAGTGGTCTGGGACTCTGGAACACTGAAGCTTTCTTT. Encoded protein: CASGLGLWNTEAFF.

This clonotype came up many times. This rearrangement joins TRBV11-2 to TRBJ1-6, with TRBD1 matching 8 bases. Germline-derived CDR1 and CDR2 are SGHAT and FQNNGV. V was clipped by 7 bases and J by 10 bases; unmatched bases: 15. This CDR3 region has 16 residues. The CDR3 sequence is CASTPEGQGGLSPLHF. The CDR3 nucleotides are TGTGCCAGCACCCCGGAAGGACAGGGAGGACTCTCACCCCTCCACTTT.

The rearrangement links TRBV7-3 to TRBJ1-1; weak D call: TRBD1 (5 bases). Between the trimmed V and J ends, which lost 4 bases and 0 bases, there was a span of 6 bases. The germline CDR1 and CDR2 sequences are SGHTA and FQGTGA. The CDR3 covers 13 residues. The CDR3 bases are TGTGCCAGCAGCTCAGGGATGAACACTGAAGCTTTCTTT. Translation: CASSSGMNTEAFF.

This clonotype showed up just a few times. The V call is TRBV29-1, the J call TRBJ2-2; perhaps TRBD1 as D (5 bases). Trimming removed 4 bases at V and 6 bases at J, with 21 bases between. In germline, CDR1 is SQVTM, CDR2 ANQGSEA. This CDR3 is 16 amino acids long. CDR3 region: CSVACLRIRGSGELFF. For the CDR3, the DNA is TGCAGCGTTGCCTGCCTGAGGATAAGGGGATCCGGGGAGCTGTTTTTT.

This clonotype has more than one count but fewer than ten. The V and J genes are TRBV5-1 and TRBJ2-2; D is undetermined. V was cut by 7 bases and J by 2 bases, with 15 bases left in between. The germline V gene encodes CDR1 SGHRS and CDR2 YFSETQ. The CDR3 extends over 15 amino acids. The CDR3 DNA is TGCGCCAGCCACTGGTCCCTCTTTAACACCGGGGAGCTGTTTTTT. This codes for CASHWSLFNTGELFF. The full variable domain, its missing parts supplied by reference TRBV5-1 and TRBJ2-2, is KAGVTQTPRYLIKTRGQQVTLSCSPISGHRSVSWYQQTPGQGLQFLFEYFSETQRNKGNFPGRFSGRQFSNSRSEMNVSTLELGDSALYLCASHWSLFNTGELFFGEGSRLTVL.

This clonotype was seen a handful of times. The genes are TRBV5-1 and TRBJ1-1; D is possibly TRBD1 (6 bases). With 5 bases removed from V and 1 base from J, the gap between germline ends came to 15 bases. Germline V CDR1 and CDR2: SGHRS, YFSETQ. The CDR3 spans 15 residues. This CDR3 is CASRWGGGANTEAFF. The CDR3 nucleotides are TGCGCCAGCAGATGGGGAGGGGGGGCGAACACTGAAGCTTTCTTT.

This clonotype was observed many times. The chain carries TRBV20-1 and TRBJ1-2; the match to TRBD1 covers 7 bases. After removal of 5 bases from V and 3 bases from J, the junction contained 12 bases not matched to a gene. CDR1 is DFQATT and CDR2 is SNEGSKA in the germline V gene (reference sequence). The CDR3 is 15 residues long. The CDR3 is CSAGAGGGFDYGYTF. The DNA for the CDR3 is TGCAGTGCTGGCGCAGGGGGAGGATTCGACTATGGCTACACCTTC.

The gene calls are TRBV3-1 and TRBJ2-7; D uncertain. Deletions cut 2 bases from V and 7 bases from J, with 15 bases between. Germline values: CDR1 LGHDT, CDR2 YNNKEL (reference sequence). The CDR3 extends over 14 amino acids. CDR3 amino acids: CASSQPAPFREQYV. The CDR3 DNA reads TGTGCCAGCAGCCAACCGGCACCATTCAGGGAGCAGTACGTC.

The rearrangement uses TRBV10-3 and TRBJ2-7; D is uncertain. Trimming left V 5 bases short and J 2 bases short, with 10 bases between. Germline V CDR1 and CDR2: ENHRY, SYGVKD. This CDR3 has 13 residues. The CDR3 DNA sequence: TGTGCCATCAGTTTGGGGATAACCTACGAGCAGTACGTC. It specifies CAISLGITYEQYV.

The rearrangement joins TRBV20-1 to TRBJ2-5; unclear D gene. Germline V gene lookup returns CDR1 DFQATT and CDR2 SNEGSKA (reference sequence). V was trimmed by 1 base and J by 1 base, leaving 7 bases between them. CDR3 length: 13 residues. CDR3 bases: TGCAGTGCTAGAGGCTTTGGCCAAGAGACCCAGTACTTC. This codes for CSARGFGQETQYF.

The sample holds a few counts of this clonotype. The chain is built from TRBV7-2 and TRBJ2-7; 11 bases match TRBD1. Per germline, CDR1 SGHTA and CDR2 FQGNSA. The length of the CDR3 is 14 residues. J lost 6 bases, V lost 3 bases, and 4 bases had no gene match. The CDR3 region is CASSFRDRGGEQYF. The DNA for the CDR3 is TGTGCCAGCAGCTTCCGGGACAGGGGGGGCGAGCAGTACTTC. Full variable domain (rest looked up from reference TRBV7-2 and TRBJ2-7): GAGVSQSPSNKVTEKGKDVELRCDPISGHTALYWYRQSLGQGLEFLIYFQGNSAPDKSGLPSDRFSAERTGGSVSTLTIQRTQQEDSAVYLCASSFRDRGGEQYFGPGTRLTVT.

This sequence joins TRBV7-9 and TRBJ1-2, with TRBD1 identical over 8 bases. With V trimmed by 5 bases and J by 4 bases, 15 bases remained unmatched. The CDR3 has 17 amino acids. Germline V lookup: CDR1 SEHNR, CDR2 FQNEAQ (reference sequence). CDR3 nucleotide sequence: TGTGCCAGCAGCAGGGGACAGGACCCCACGGCTGGCTATGGCTACACCTTC. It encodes CASSRGQDPTAGYGYTF.